This T cell receptor beta chain was recovered during a study of ipilimumab plus nivolumab after autologous stem cell transplantation. On the study more broadly: The myeloma group: high-risk transplant-naive, or relapse within 3 years after first autologous transplant.

Patients got ipilimumab 1 mg/kg beginning 14 to 28 days post-transplant. Method: immunoSEQ multiplex PCR; TCRdb's copy keeps in-frame clones and lacks some. Among over 10,000 clones listed, roughly 70% were seen once. Germline lookup yields CDR1 MNHEY and CDR2 SVGAGI. Germline trimming cut 4 bases from V and 1 base from J; bases unmatched to any gene: 3. CDR3 size: 15 residues. This sample comprised PBMCs, obtained in a trial of ipilimumab plus nivolumab as post-transplant consolidation. The sequence derives from a male donor with multiple myeloma. The rearrangement links TRBV6-5 to TRBJ2-2, with 7 bases lining up with TRBD1. Written as DNA, the CDR3 is TGTGCCAGCAGTTCGAGGACAGGGAACACCGGGGAGCTGTTTTTT. Its protein is CASSSRTGNTGELFF.